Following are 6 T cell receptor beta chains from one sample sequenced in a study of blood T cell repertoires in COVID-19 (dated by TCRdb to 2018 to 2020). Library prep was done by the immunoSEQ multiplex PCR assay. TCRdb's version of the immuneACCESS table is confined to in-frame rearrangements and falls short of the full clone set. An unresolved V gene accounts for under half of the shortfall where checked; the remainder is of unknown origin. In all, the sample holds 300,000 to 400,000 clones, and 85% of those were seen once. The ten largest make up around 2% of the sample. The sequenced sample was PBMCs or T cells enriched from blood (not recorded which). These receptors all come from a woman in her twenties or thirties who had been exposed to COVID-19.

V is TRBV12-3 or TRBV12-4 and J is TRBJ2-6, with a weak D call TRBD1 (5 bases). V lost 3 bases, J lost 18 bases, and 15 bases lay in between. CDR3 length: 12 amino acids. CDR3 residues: CASSFVSREQTF. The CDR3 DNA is TGTGCCAGCAGTTTTGTCTCCAGGGAACAGACTTTC.

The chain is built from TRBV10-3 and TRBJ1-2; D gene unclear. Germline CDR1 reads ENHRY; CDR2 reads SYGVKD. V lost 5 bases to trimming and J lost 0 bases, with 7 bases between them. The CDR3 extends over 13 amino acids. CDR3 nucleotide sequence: TGTGCCATCAGTCCGGGAGCTAACTATGGCTACACCTTC. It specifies CAISPGANYGYTF.

CDR3 bases: TGCAGCGTTGAAGTCTCAAAACAGGGCTACGAGCAGTACTTC. Residues: CSVEVSKQGYEQYF. The chain carries TRBV29-1 and TRBJ2-7; D is perhaps TRBD1 (6 bases). The CDR3 covers 14 residues. Trimming shortened V by 1 base and J by 3 bases, and 13 bases separated the two germline ends. CDR1 is SQVTM, CDR2 ANQGSEA, per germline.

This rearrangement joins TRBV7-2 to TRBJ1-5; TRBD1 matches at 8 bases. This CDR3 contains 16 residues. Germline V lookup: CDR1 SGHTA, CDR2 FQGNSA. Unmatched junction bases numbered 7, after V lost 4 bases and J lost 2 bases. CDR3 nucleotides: TGTGCCAGCAGCTGGTGGACAGGGAGTGGCAATCAGCCCCAGCATTTT. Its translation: CASSWWTGSGNQPQHF.

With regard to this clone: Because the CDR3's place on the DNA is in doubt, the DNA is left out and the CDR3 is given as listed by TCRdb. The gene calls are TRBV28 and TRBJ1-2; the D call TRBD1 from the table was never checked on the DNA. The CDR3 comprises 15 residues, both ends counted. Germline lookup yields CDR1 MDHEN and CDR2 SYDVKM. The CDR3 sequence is CASSSSGQGTNGYTF.

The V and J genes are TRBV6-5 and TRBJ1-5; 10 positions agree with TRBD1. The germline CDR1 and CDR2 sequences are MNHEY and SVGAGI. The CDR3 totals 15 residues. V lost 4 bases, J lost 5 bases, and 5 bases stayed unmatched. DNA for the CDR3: TGTGCCAGCAGTTTAAAGGGACAGGGGTATCAGCCCCAGCATTTT. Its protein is CASSLKGQGYQPQHF.